These 18 T cell receptor beta chains share one sample of origin, sequenced in a study of blood T cell repertoires in COVID-19. TCRdb keeps only in-frame clones here, not all; method: immunoSEQ multiplex PCR. The sample includes about 130,000 clones, around 81% seen only once; the top ten take under 4.5%. The sequencing input was peripheral blood. The receptors were gathered from a woman between 45 and 60 years old with acute or convalescent COVID-19.

J is TRBJ2-1 and V is TRBV19; 7 bases are a match to TRBD2. J was trimmed by 5 bases and V by 5 bases; bases with no gene match: 9. Per germline, CDR1 LNHDA and CDR2 SQIVND (reference sequence). This CDR3 is 15 amino acids long. This CDR3 reads CASSSRLAADNEQFF. In DNA, the CDR3 is TGTGCCAGTAGTTCCCGCCTAGCGGCCGACAATGAGCAGTTCTTC.

J is TRBJ2-1 and V is TRBV19; D perhaps matches TRBD2 (6 bases). The germline V gene encodes CDR1 LNHDA and CDR2 SQIVND (reference sequence). This CDR3 region has 16 residues. Trimming stripped 3 bases from V and 1 base from J, with 13 bases between. CDR3 protein: CASSMEGGPSYNEQFF. The CDR3 coding sequence is TGTGCCAGTAGTATGGAGGGAGGACCTTCCTACAATGAGCAGTTCTTC. Looking up the rest from reference TRBV19 and TRBJ2-1 gives the full variable domain: DGGITQSPKYLFRKEGQNVTLSCEQNLNHDAMYWYRQDPGQGLRLIYYSQIVNDFQKGDIAEGYSVSREKKESFPLTVTSAQKNPTAFYLCASSMEGGPSYNEQFFGPGTRLTVL.

CDR3 sequence: CASSIRDGGWIQETQYF. The CDR3 bases are TGTGCCAGCAGCATCCGGGACGGAGGGTGGATCCAAGAGACCCAGTACTTC. The rearrangement uses TRBV7-2 and TRBJ2-5; possible D gene TRBD2, 6 bases. V was clipped by 5 bases and J by 1 base, with 20 bases between them. Germline V CDR1 and CDR2: SGHTA, FQGNSA. The length of the CDR3 is 17 residues.

This clone has only a few counts. The V call is TRBV24-1, the J call TRBJ1-5, with 9 bases that match TRBD1. This CDR3 is 16 amino acids long. Trimming cost V 3 bases and J 4 bases; bases outside gene matches: 6. CDR1 and CDR2 (germline): KGHDR, SFDVKD. The CDR3 sequence: CATSDVGTGNNQPQHF. CDR3 in DNA: TGTGCCACCAGTGATGTGGGGACAGGGAATAATCAGCCCCAGCATTTT.

The chain joins TRBV5-1 to TRBJ2-2, with D possibly TRBD2 on 6 matching bases. The CDR3 is made up of 15 amino acids. CDR1 is SGHRS, CDR2 YFSETQ, per germline. The V gene lost 0 bases and the J gene lost 4 bases, with 10 bases spanning the gap. The CDR3 DNA reads as TGCGCCAGCAGCTTGGGCGGGACGGGCACCGGGGAGCTGTTTTTT. It is translated as CASSLGGTGTGELFF.

The rearrangement uses TRBV6-5 and TRBJ1-4; no firm D call. Germline V gene sequence: CDR1 MNHEY, CDR2 SVGAGI. This CDR3 has 14 amino acids. The V gene lost 6 bases and the J gene lost 3 bases, with 11 bases spanning the gap. CDR3 DNA: TGTGCCAGCAGCCTACGGTATTCTAATGAAAAACTGTTTTTT. Translated: CASSLRYSNEKLFF.

CDR3 sequence reads: CASSLGSLAGYNEQFF. The CDR3 nucleotides are TGTGCCAGCAGCTTAGGCTCACTAGCGGGCTACAATGAGCAGTTCTTC. The genes are TRBV11-2 and TRBJ2-1; 9 bases are shared with TRBD2. Losses at the gene ends were 1 base for V and 3 bases for J; bases not matched to a gene: 4. Germline values: CDR1 SGHAT, CDR2 FQNNGV. The CDR3 contains 16 residues.

This clone occurred a few times. This chain connects TRBV27 to TRBJ2-7, with D possibly TRBD2 on 5 matching bases. The CDR3 is 14 residues long. Trimming took off 6 bases at V and 7 bases at J, with 19 bases between the two ends. The germline gives CDR1 MNHEY, CDR2 SMNVEV (reference sequence). CDR3 protein: CASSLRGSRKEQYF. For the CDR3, the DNA is TGTGCCAGCAGCCTACGAGGGAGCCGAAAAGAGCAGTACTTC.

This clone has just a few counts. The chain employs TRBV27 and TRBJ1-2, with 7 bases fitting TRBD1. Germline V gene lookup returns CDR1 MNHEY and CDR2 SMNVEV (reference sequence). CDR3 size: 14 residues. J was trimmed by 4 bases and V by 6 bases; bases with no gene match: 8. CDR3: CASRDPGQVYGYTF. The CDR3 DNA reads TGTGCCAGCAGAGACCCAGGACAGGTCTATGGCTACACCTTC.

The chain joins TRBV11-2 to TRBJ2-2; 14 bases align to TRBD2. Per germline, CDR1 SGHAT and CDR2 FQNNGV. V dropped 4 bases and J dropped 5; count of bases not matched to a gene: 3. There are 16 residues in the CDR3. DNA for the CDR3: TGTGCCAGCAGCTCCGGACTAGCGGGGGGTACCGGGGAGCTGTTTTTT. This gives the protein CASSSGLAGGTGELFF.

The chain carries TRBV5-8 and TRBJ2-1; 8 bases are shared with TRBD2. Germline-derived CDR1 and CDR2 are SGHTS and YDEGEE. The CDR3 runs 17 residues. J lost 6 bases, V lost 0 bases, and 11 bases had no gene match. CDR3 in DNA: TGTGCCAGCAGCTTGGCCGGGGGGTCTAGCGGGTCCAATGAGCAGTTCTTC. Amino acids: CASSLAGGSSGSNEQFF. The complete variable domain, with remaining parts taken from reference TRBV5-8 and TRBJ2-1, reads EAGVTQSPTHLIKTRGQQATLRCSPISGHTSVYWYQQALGLGLQFLLWYDEGEERNRGNFPPRFSGRQFPNYSSELNVNALELEDSALYLCASSLAGGSSGSNEQFFGPGTRLTVL.

This chain joins TRBV3-1 (or the pseudogene TRBV3-2) and TRBJ2-3, with 8 positions matching TRBD2. The CDR3 covers 17 residues. Per the germline V gene, CDR1 is LGHDT and CDR2 is YNNKEL (reference sequence). J was trimmed by 2 bases and V by 1 base; bases with no gene match: 8. The CDR3 bases are TGTGCCAGCAGCCAAGGGACCCAGCGGGGGTTCACAGATACGCAGTATTTT. Encoded protein: CASSQGTQRGFTDTQYF.

The J gene is TRBJ1-4, the V gene TRBV9; D might be TRBD1 (5 bases). V was shortened by 0 bases and J by 0 bases, with 15 bases between the two germline ends. CDR3 length: 18 amino acids. Germline values: CDR1 SGDLS, CDR2 YYNGEE. Here the CDR3 reads CASSVGEGRYATNEKLFF. The CDR3 nucleotides are TGTGCCAGCAGCGTAGGGGAGGGGAGATATGCAACTAATGAAAAACTGTTTTTT.

This clone was counted only a few times. The V call is TRBV27, the J call TRBJ2-1, with a tentative D call TRBD2 (6 bases). The CDR3 extends over 16 amino acids. In germline, CDR1 is MNHEY, CDR2 SMNVEV (reference sequence). V was trimmed by 5 bases and J by 0 bases, leaving 14 bases between them. The CDR3 region has the DNA TGTGCCAGCAGTATACGTGCGGGAAGCTCCTACAATGAGCAGTTCTTC. Its protein product is CASSIRAGSSYNEQFF.

The chain has TRBV3-1 (or the pseudogene TRBV3-2) and TRBJ1-6; D gene uncertain. Per germline, CDR1 LGHDT and CDR2 YNNKEL (reference sequence). The V end lost 1 base, the J end lost 9 bases, and 7 bases lay between the germline ends. CDR3 length: 13 residues. The DNA for the CDR3 is TGTGCCAGCAGCCAAGGATCGGGTTCACCCCTCCACTTT. Encoded protein: CASSQGSGSPLHF.

The genes are TRBV11-2 and TRBJ2-2; D may be TRBD2 (6 bases). The CDR3 is 17 amino acids. Germline V gene data show CDR1 as SGHAT and CDR2 as FQNNGV. Trimming took 2 bases from V and 1 from J, leaving 14 bases between them. CDR3 amino acids: CASSLRPGDKNTGELFF. The CDR3 DNA reads TGTGCCAGCAGCTTAAGGCCGGGAGATAAGAACACCGGGGAGCTGTTTTTT. Supplemented by reference TRBV11-2 and TRBJ2-2, the full variable domain reads EAGVAQSPRYKIIEKRQSVAFWCNPISGHATLYWYQQILGQGPKLLIQFQNNGVVDDSQLPKDRFSAERLKGVDSTLKIQPAKLEDSAVYLCASSLRPGDKNTGELFFGEGSRLTVL.

The chain couples TRBV5-1 to TRBJ2-3; no reliable D call. This CDR3 is 13 amino acids long. Deletions cut 2 bases from V and 4 bases from J, with 8 bases between. The germline V gene encodes CDR1 SGHRS and CDR2 YFSETQ. The CDR3 sequence is CASSFLPADTQYF. CDR3 sequence (DNA): TGCGCCAGCAGCTTCCTACCCGCAGATACGCAGTATTTT.

The V gene is TRBV6-5, the J gene TRBJ1-6, with 8 bases aligning to TRBD1. J was trimmed by 6 bases and V by 2 bases; bases with no gene match: 3. Per germline, CDR1 MNHEY and CDR2 SVGAGI. This CDR3 has 15 residues. CDR3 DNA: TGTGCCAGCAGTTACCTCGACAGGGGTAATTCACCCCTCCACTTT. It encodes CASSYLDRGNSPLHF.